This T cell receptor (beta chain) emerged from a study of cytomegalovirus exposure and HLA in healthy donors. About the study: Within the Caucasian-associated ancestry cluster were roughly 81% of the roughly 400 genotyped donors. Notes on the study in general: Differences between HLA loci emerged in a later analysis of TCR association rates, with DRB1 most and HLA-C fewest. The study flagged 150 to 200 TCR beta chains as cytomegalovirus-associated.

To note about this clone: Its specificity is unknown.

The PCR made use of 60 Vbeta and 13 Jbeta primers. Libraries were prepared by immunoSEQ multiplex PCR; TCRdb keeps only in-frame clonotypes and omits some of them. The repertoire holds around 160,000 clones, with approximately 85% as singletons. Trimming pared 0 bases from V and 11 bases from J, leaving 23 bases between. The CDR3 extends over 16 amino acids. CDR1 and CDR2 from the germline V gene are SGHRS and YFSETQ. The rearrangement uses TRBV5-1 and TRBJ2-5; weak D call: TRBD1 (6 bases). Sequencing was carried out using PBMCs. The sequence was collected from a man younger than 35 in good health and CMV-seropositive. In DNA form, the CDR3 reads TGCGCCAGCAGCTTGGACTACAGGGCGTTCGATCTAGAGCAGTACTTC. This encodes CASSLDYRAFDLEQYF.